The rows below give T cell receptor beta chains drawn from one sample of a study of OX40 agonist ivuxolimab in advanced cancers. Generated by immunoSEQ multiplex PCR, the TCRdb table keeps only in-frame clones and is missing some. The repertoire includes 44,000 or so clones, 75% to 85% of them detected once, and about 1.9% sits in the top ten. The sample consisted of CD4+ or CD8+ T cells sorted from blood, taken in a trial of the OX40 agonist ivuxolimab. The receptor set was obtained from an adult with an advanced solid tumor such as melanoma, head and neck, liver or kidney cancer. Both conserved end residues are part of each CDR3. Each record gives: clone size, J gene, D gene, V gene, CDR3 protein, CDR3 DNA. The D gene is left open where the match is weak. A row's size may be missing; if present it is once, few, many or a size class.

clone size: few; J gene: TRBJ2-1; D gene: TRBD2; V gene: TRBV7-9; CDR3 protein: CASSLAGSGANNEQFF; CDR3 DNA: TGTGCCAGCAGCTTAGCGGGTAGCGGGGCAAACAATGAGCAGTTCTTC
clone size: NA; J gene: TRBJ1-1; D gene: NA; V gene: TRBV11-3; CDR3 protein: CASSPQGNTEAFF; CDR3 DNA: TGTGCCAGCAGCCCCCAGGGGAACACTGAAGCTTTCTTT
clone size: NA; J gene: TRBJ1-2; D gene: NA; V gene: TRBV7-2; CDR3 protein: CASSLEVWWYGYTF; CDR3 DNA: TGTGCCAGCAGCTTAGAAGTATGGTGGTATGGCTACACCTTC
clone size: NA; J gene: TRBJ2-3; D gene: NA; V gene: TRBV21-1; CDR3 protein: CVPPLDSSTDTQYF; CDR3 DNA: TGTGTCCCGCCGTTGGACTCAAGCACAGATACGCAGTATTTT
clone size: NA; J gene: TRBJ2-1; D gene: NA; V gene: TRBV5-6; CDR3 protein: CASSPGRKIYNEQFF; CDR3 DNA: TGTGCCAGCAGCCCGGGACGGAAAATATACAATGAGCAGTTCTTC
clone size: NA; J gene: TRBJ1-3; D gene: NA; V gene: TRBV6-5; CDR3 protein: CASSYRPYSSGNTIYF; CDR3 DNA: TGTGCCAGCAGTTACCGTCCTTATAGCTCTGGAAACACCATATATTTT
clone size: NA; J gene: TRBJ2-1; D gene: NA; V gene: TRBV28; CDR3 protein: CASSFLSSSGNEQFF; CDR3 DNA: TGTGCCAGCAGTTTCTTATCCAGCTCGGGGAATGAGCAGTTCTTC
clone size: NA; J gene: TRBJ2-1; D gene: TRBD2; V gene: TRBV10-3; CDR3 protein: CAISESSLGTRINEQFF; CDR3 DNA: TGTGCCATCAGTGAGTCGTCCCTCGGGACTAGAATAAATGAGCAGTTCTTC
clone size: NA; J gene: TRBJ1-1; D gene: NA; V gene: TRBV11-2; CDR3 protein: CASSFSGGNTEAFF; CDR3 DNA: TGTGCCAGCAGCTTCAGCGGTGGGAACACTGAAGCTTTCTTT
clone size: NA; J gene: TRBJ2-3; D gene: TRBD1; V gene: TRBV10-2; CDR3 protein: CATKTGQGADTQYF; CDR3 DNA: TGCGCAACAAAGACGGGACAGGGGGCAGATACGCAGTATTTT
clone size: NA; J gene: TRBJ2-1; D gene: NA; V gene: TRBV10-1; CDR3 protein: CASSDPNVYNEQFF; CDR3 DNA: TGCGCCAGCAGTGATCCTAATGTCTACAATGAGCAGTTCTTC
clone size: once; J gene: TRBJ2-3; D gene: NA; V gene: TRBV7-9; CDR3 protein: CASSLTGTYTDTQYF; CDR3 DNA: TGTGCCAGCAGCTTAACGGGGACTTACACAGATACGCAGTATTTT
clone size: NA; J gene: TRBJ2-7; D gene: NA; V gene: TRBV2; CDR3 protein: CASRRAGDYEQYF; CDR3 DNA: TGTGCCAGCAGGCGGGCAGGGGACTACGAGCAGTACTTC
clone size: NA; J gene: TRBJ2-1; D gene: TRBD2; V gene: TRBV10-1; CDR3 protein: CASSPASGGGNEQFF; CDR3 DNA: TGCGCCAGCAGCCCCGCTAGCGGGGGAGGAAATGAGCAGTTCTTC
clone size: NA; J gene: TRBJ1-4; D gene: TRBD1; V gene: TRBV14; CDR3 protein: CASSPRGGEKLFF; CDR3 DNA: TGTGCCAGCAGCCCCAGGGGGGGAGAAAAACTGTTTTTT
clone size: NA; J gene: TRBJ2-3; D gene: NA; V gene: TRBV7-9; CDR3 protein: CASSLGETWGSTDTQYF; CDR3 DNA: TGTGCCAGCAGCTTAGGGGAAACGTGGGGGAGCACAGATACGCAGTATTTT
clone size: NA; J gene: TRBJ2-1; D gene: NA; V gene: TRBV7-3; CDR3 protein: CASSLWARGNEQFF; CDR3 DNA: TGTGCCAGCAGCTTATGGGCCAGGGGTAATGAGCAGTTCTTC
clone size: NA; J gene: TRBJ2-7; D gene: TRBD2; V gene: TRBV5-1; CDR3 protein: CASSFRAQAGGDYEQYF; CDR3 DNA: TGCGCCAGCAGCTTTAGAGCCCAAGCGGGGGGAGACTACGAGCAGTACTTC
clone size: NA; J gene: TRBJ2-7; D gene: NA; V gene: TRBV14; CDR3 protein: CASSQASWGSYEQYF; CDR3 DNA: TGTGCCAGCAGCCAAGCGAGTTGGGGGTCCTACGAGCAGTACTTC
clone size: NA; J gene: TRBJ1-3; D gene: NA; V gene: TRBV6-5; CDR3 protein: CASSPLRGSGNTIYF; CDR3 DNA: TGTGCCAGCAGTCCTCTTCGGGGGTCCGGAAACACCATATATTTT
clone size: NA; J gene: TRBJ2-2; D gene: NA; V gene: TRBV7-2; CDR3 protein: CASSLRRNTGELFF; CDR3 DNA: TGTGCCAGCAGCTTACGACGGAACACCGGGGAGCTGTTTTTT
clone size: NA; J gene: TRBJ2-7; D gene: TRBD2; V gene: TRBV7-2; CDR3 protein: CASSFGAGETYEQYF; CDR3 DNA: TGTGCCAGCAGCTTCGGGGCGGGAGAAACCTACGAGCAGTACTTC
clone size: NA; J gene: TRBJ2-2; D gene: NA; V gene: TRBV10-2; CDR3 protein: CAGRDFNTGELFF; CDR3 DNA: TGCGCCGGCCGGGACTTTAACACCGGGGAGCTGTTTTTT
clone size: NA; J gene: TRBJ2-7; D gene: TRBD1; V gene: TRBV11-3; CDR3 protein: CASSLEQGSSYEQYF; CDR3 DNA: TGTGCCAGCAGCTTGGAACAGGGGAGCTCCTACGAGCAGTACTTC
clone size: once; J gene: TRBJ2-3; D gene: NA; V gene: TRBV4-1; CDR3 protein: CASSQGPSSGTDTQYF; CDR3 DNA: TGCGCCAGCAGCCAAGGTCCTAGCTCGGGCACAGATACGCAGTATTTT
clone size: NA; J gene: TRBJ2-2; D gene: NA; V gene: TRBV29-1; CDR3 protein: CSVALGVTRELFF; CDR3 DNA: TGCAGCGTCGCATTAGGGGTTACCCGGGAGCTGTTTTTT
clone size: NA; J gene: TRBJ2-5; D gene: NA; V gene: TRBV5-4; CDR3 protein: CASSRRETQYF; CDR3 DNA: TGTGCCAGCAGCCGCCGGGAGACCCAGTACTTC
clone size: NA; J gene: TRBJ1-4; D gene: NA; V gene: TRBV18; CDR3 protein: CASSPRATNEKLFF; CDR3 DNA: TGTGCCAGCTCCCCGAGGGCAACTAATGAAAAACTGTTTTTT
clone size: NA; J gene: TRBJ1-2; D gene: NA; V gene: TRBV11-3; CDR3 protein: CASSLALSVTYGYTF; CDR3 DNA: TGTGCCAGCAGCTTAGCTTTGAGTGTGACCTATGGCTACACCTTC
clone size: NA; J gene: TRBJ1-1; D gene: TRBD1; V gene: TRBV11-2; CDR3 protein: CASSLQDRAEAFF; CDR3 DNA: TGTGCCAGCAGCTTGCAGGACAGGGCCGAAGCTTTCTTT
clone size: NA; J gene: TRBJ2-5; D gene: NA; V gene: TRBV2; CDR3 protein: CASRHEGGTQYF; CDR3 DNA: TGTGCCAGCAGGCATGAGGGGGGGACCCAGTACTTC
clone size: few; J gene: TRBJ1-5; D gene: NA; V gene: TRBV28; CDR3 protein: CASRWTYSNQPQHF; CDR3 DNA: TGTGCCAGCAGGTGGACCTATAGCAATCAGCCCCAGCATTTT
clone size: NA; J gene: TRBJ1-1; D gene: NA; V gene: TRBV6-1; CDR3 protein: CASSGQMNTEAFF; CDR3 DNA: TGTGCCAGCAGCGGACAGATGAACACTGAAGCTTTCTTT
clone size: NA; J gene: TRBJ2-1; D gene: NA; V gene: TRBV5-1; CDR3 protein: CASTTSGSSYNEQFF; CDR3 DNA: TGCGCCAGCACCACCTCAGGGAGCTCCTACAATGAGCAGTTCTTC
clone size: NA; J gene: TRBJ1-3; D gene: NA; V gene: TRBV28; CDR3 protein: CASSPGTRRDTIYF; CDR3 DNA: TGTGCCAGCAGCCCGGGGACCCGGAGGGACACCATATATTTT
clone size: NA; J gene: TRBJ1-1; D gene: NA; V gene: TRBV5-6; CDR3 protein: CASRRDRNTEAFF; CDR3 DNA: TGTGCCAGCAGAAGAGACAGGAACACTGAAGCTTTCTTT
clone size: NA; J gene: TRBJ1-2; D gene: NA; V gene: TRBV7-9; CDR3 protein: CASSFSVSYGYTF; CDR3 DNA: TGTGCCAGCAGCTTTTCTGTTAGTTATGGCTACACCTTC
clone size: once; J gene: TRBJ2-2; D gene: NA; V gene: TRBV10-3; CDR3 protein: CAISPAIRGSGELFF; CDR3 DNA: TGTGCCATCTCCCCGGCAATACGGGGATCCGGGGAGCTGTTTTTT
clone size: NA; J gene: TRBJ2-7; D gene: TRBD1; V gene: TRBV10-1; CDR3 protein: CASPWTGVTDEQYF; CDR3 DNA: TGCGCCAGCCCGTGGACAGGGGTGACCGACGAGCAGTACTTC
clone size: NA; J gene: TRBJ2-1; D gene: NA; V gene: TRBV5-1; CDR3 protein: CASSFGQRNNEQFF; CDR3 DNA: TGCGCCAGCAGCTTCGGACAGAGGAACAATGAGCAGTTCTTC
clone size: NA; J gene: TRBJ2-3; D gene: NA; V gene: TRBV6-1; CDR3 protein: CASSASGRTDTQYF; CDR3 DNA: TGTGCCAGCAGTGCCAGCGGCCGCACAGATACGCAGTATTTT
clone size: NA; J gene: TRBJ1-5; D gene: NA; V gene: TRBV30; CDR3 protein: CAWRRKQSSNQPQHF; CDR3 DNA: TGTGCCTGGAGGAGGAAACAGTCTAGCAATCAGCCCCAGCATTTT
clone size: NA; J gene: TRBJ2-5; D gene: NA; V gene: TRBV6-5; CDR3 protein: CASSTRTVVEETQYF; CDR3 DNA: TGTGCCAGCAGTACCCGGACAGTCGTTGAAGAGACCCAGTACTTC
clone size: NA; J gene: TRBJ1-2; D gene: NA; V gene: TRBV30; CDR3 protein: CAWRGGGWRGYTF; CDR3 DNA: TGTGCCTGGAGGGGCGGGGGCTGGCGGGGCTACACCTTC
clone size: NA; J gene: TRBJ2-4; D gene: NA; V gene: TRBV19; CDR3 protein: CASTHTVAKNIQYF; CDR3 DNA: TGTGCCAGTACCCACACGGTAGCCAAAAACATTCAGTACTTC
clone size: once; J gene: TRBJ1-4; D gene: TRBD1; V gene: TRBV5-1; CDR3 protein: CASSLGDRVEEKLFF; CDR3 DNA: TGCGCCAGCAGCTTGGGTGACAGGGTAGAAGAAAAACTGTTTTTT
clone size: few; J gene: TRBJ2-3; D gene: NA; V gene: TRBV7-2; CDR3 protein: CASSSPESPTDTQYF; CDR3 DNA: TGTGCCAGCAGCTCACCGGAAAGCCCGACAGATACGCAGTATTTT
clone size: NA; J gene: TRBJ2-1; D gene: TRBD1; V gene: TRBV7-2; CDR3 protein: CASSSQTGGNEQFF; CDR3 DNA: TGTGCCAGCAGCTCACAAACAGGGGGCAATGAGCAGTTCTTC
clone size: NA; J gene: TRBJ1-1; D gene: TRBD1; V gene: TRBV18; CDR3 protein: CASSPGQANTEAFF; CDR3 DNA: TGTGCCAGCTCACCTGGACAGGCGAACACTGAAGCTTTCTTT
clone size: NA; J gene: TRBJ2-1; D gene: NA; V gene: TRBV6-1; CDR3 protein: CASSREGAYNEQFF; CDR3 DNA: TGTGCCAGCAGTCGGGAGGGGGCTTACAATGAGCAGTTCTTC
clone size: NA; J gene: TRBJ2-7; D gene: NA; V gene: TRBV5-4; CDR3 protein: CASSQDLGDQKEQYF; CDR3 DNA: TGCGCCAGCAGCCAAGACCTAGGGGATCAAAAGGAGCAGTACTTC
clone size: NA; J gene: TRBJ2-1; D gene: NA; V gene: TRBV11-2; CDR3 protein: CASSLDRRAVGQFF; CDR3 DNA: TGTGCCAGCAGCTTAGATAGGCGAGCGGTAGGGCAGTTCTTC